These 8 T cell receptor beta chains were all obtained from the same sample, sequenced in a study of graft-versus-host responses after intestinal transplantation. These receptors lack a known antigen. Using immunoSEQ multiplex PCR, the repertoire was profiled, and TCRdb retains in-frame clones only, with some absent. This table holds tens of thousands of clones, around 83% found once. The input for sequencing was unstimulated CD8+ T cells sorted from spleen or lymph node cells, taken before intestinal transplant. The source is a human donor who received an intestinal transplant.

The chain joins TRBV10-2 to TRBJ1-5; a possible D gene is TRBD1 (6 bases). The CDR3 spans 15 residues. CDR1 is WSHSY and CDR2 is SAAADI in the germline V gene. With 3 bases removed from V and 1 base from J, the gap between germline ends came to 10 bases. The CDR3 region is CASSEVGTSNQPQHF. CDR3 DNA sequence: TGCGCCAGCAGTGAAGTAGGGACAAGCAATCAGCCCCAGCATTTT.

V and J are TRBV27 and TRBJ1-1, with 7 bases fitting TRBD1. Germline V gene data show CDR1 as MNHEY and CDR2 as SMNVEV (reference sequence). Trimming at V came to 5 bases and at J to 0 bases, leaving 9 bases not matched to a gene. The CDR3 runs 16 residues. CDR3 region: CASSRDRASMNTEAFF. CDR3 coding DNA: TGTGCCAGCAGTCGGGACAGAGCGTCCATGAACACTGAAGCTTTCTTT.

The V and J genes are TRBV7-8 and TRBJ2-3, with D perhaps TRBD1 (5 bases). The CDR3 is 18 amino acids. Germline CDR1 reads SGHVS; CDR2 reads FQNEAQ. Between the trimmed V and J ends, which lost 1 base and 2 bases, there was a span of 19 bases. The DNA of the CDR3 is TGTGCCAGCAGCTTAGGAGTTGGTAGGGGTACCTCCACAGATACGCAGTATTTT. Its protein is CASSLGVGRGTSTDTQYF. Variable domain in full (rest from reference TRBV7-8 and TRBJ2-3): GAGVSQSPRYKVAKRGQDVALRCDPISGHVSLFWYQQALGQGPEFLTYFQNEAQLDKSGLPSDRFFAERPEGSVSTLKIQRTQQEDSAVYLCASSLGVGRGTSTDTQYFGPGTRLTVL.

This clone has a handful of counts. This chain connects TRBV13 to TRBJ1-6, with 9 bases lining up with TRBD1. Trimming took 3 bases from V and 9 from J; bases not matched to a gene: 3. This CDR3 contains 14 residues. Per the germline V gene, CDR1 is PRHDT and CDR2 is FYEKMQ (reference sequence). For the CDR3, the DNA is TGTGCCAGCAGCTTGGACAGGGGAGGTTCACCCCTCCACTTT. Protein: CASSLDRGGSPLHF.

The chain employs TRBV9 and TRBJ1-5, with a weak D call TRBD1 (5 bases). Trimming cost V 1 base and J 5 bases, with 10 bases left between them. The CDR3 has 14 residues. The germline gives CDR1 SGDLS, CDR2 YYNGEE. The CDR3 DNA reads as TGTGCCAGCAGCGTATTTGGGGGGGATCAGCCCCAGCATTTT. As protein: CASSVFGGDQPQHF. Filled out from reference TRBV9 and TRBJ1-5, the complete variable domain reads DSGVTQTPKHLITATGQRVTLRCSPRSGDLSVYWYQQSLDQGLQFLIQYYNGEERAKGNILERFSAQQFPDLHSELNLSSLELGDSALYFCASSVFGGDQPQHFGDGTRLSIL.

This clone was seen a few times. This sequence joins TRBV4-1 and TRBJ2-1, with a weak D call TRBD1 (5 bases). CDR3 length: 13 amino acids. Between the trimmed V and J ends, which lost 4 bases and 6 bases, there was a span of 10 bases. Germline CDR1 MGHRA, CDR2 YSYEKL. The CDR3: CASSLRVPNEQFF. CDR3 nucleotides: TGCGCCAGCAGCCTCAGGGTCCCCAATGAGCAGTTCTTC.

The table lists this clone with a count of one. The same CDR3 also results from other DNA sequences found in this sample. The V call is TRBV28, the J call TRBJ2-7; 8 bases line up with TRBD2. V dropped 3 bases and J dropped 4; count of bases not matched to a gene: 8. This CDR3 has 15 residues. In germline, CDR1 is MDHEN, CDR2 SYDVKM. CDR3 DNA: TGTGCCAGCAGTTTTTCGGGGGGGGGCGGTTACGAGCAGTACTTC. Translated: CASSFSGGGGYEQYF.

V gene TRBV7-9 combines with J gene TRBJ2-1; 8 bases line up with TRBD2. Germline V lookup: CDR1 SEHNR, CDR2 FQNEAQ (reference sequence). The CDR3 covers 14 residues. V dropped 3 bases and J dropped 7; count of bases not matched to a gene: 5. The CDR3 coding sequence is TGTGCCAGCAGCTTTAACCCTAGCGGGAATGAGCAGTTCTTC. Amino acids: CASSFNPSGNEQFF.